Presented here are 15 T cell receptor beta chains from one specimen sequenced in a study of cytomegalovirus exposure and HLA in healthy donors. Primers: 60 Vbeta forward and 13 Jbeta reverse. The repertoire was sequenced with immunoSEQ multiplex PCR; TCRdb's copy has only in-frame clones and lacks some. In the table there are tens of thousands of clones, about four fifths of which are singletons. The sequenced material came from PBMCs. The receptors shown here come from a man in his thirties or forties in good health and CMV-seropositive.

Turning to this clone: Mismatch with germline at one junction end may stem from a read error. The chain uses TRBV4-2 and TRBJ2-1; D possibly corresponds to TRBD2 (6 bases). Germline CDR1 LGHNA, CDR2 YNFKEQ. There are 15 residues in the CDR3. CDR3 in amino acids: CASSQGPRDSRPPVF. The CDR3 coding sequence is TGTGCCAGCAGCCAAGGCCCCCGGGACTCCAGGCCCCCAGTCTTC.

The chain couples TRBV4-2 to TRBJ1-5, with a possible D match to TRBD1 (5 bases). Looked up from germline, CDR1 is LGHNA and CDR2 is YNFKEQ. The CDR3 is made up of 17 amino acids. The V gene lost 3 bases and the J gene lost 5 bases, with 20 bases spanning the gap. In DNA, the CDR3 is TGTGCCAGCAGCCAGTATGTCAGCGGGACCGATCATCAGCCCCAGCATTTT. This encodes CASSQYVSGTDHQPQHF.

This rearrangement joins TRBV27 to TRBJ2-7, with a weak D call TRBD1 (5 bases). Germline CDR1 is MNHEY and CDR2 is SMNVEV (reference sequence). V was pared by 2 bases and J by 2 bases, with 19 bases between. The CDR3 length is 17 residues. This chain's CDR3 is CASSLRPSARVTYEQYF. CDR3 bases: TGTGCCAGCAGTTTACGCCCCTCGGCCAGGGTTACCTACGAGCAGTACTTC.

V usage is TRBV9 and J usage is TRBJ1-3, with TRBD1 matching 8 bases. Trimming cost V 1 base and J 4 bases; bases outside gene matches: 7. The CDR3 consists of 16 residues. Germline loops: CDR1 SGDLS, CDR2 YYNGEE. CDR3 bases: TGTGCCAGCAGCGTATCCTCAGGGGGCCCGGGAAACACCATATATTTT. This encodes CASSVSSGGPGNTIYF. The variable domain in full, with the rest retrieved from reference TRBV9 and TRBJ1-3, is DSGVTQTPKHLITATGQRVTLRCSPRSGDLSVYWYQQSLDQGLQFLIQYYNGEERAKGNILERFSAQQFPDLHSELNLSSLELGDSALYFCASSVSSGGPGNTIYFGEGSWLTVV.

This chain uses TRBV27 with TRBJ1-2; perhaps TRBD1 as D (5 bases). Per the germline V gene, CDR1 is MNHEY and CDR2 is SMNVEV (reference sequence). CDR3 length: 11 amino acids. V was cut by 10 bases and J by 5 bases, with 11 bases left in between. The CDR3 loop is CATRRGYGYTF. DNA for the CDR3: TGTGCCACCCGGCGGGGGTATGGCTACACCTTC.

This clone was seen more than once but under ten times. This chain joins TRBV5-6 and TRBJ1-5; D remains unclear. Between the trimmed V and J ends, which lost 2 bases and 6 bases, there was a span of 9 bases. CDR1 and CDR2 (germline): SGHDT, YYEEEE. The CDR3 covers 13 residues. CDR3 nucleotides: TGTGCCAGCAGCTTAGGGAGCGGTCAGCCCCAGCATTTT. The encoded protein is CASSLGSGQPQHF.

This clone was found a few times. The rearrangement links TRBV28 to TRBJ1-5, with 10 bases matching TRBD1. V lost 8 bases, J lost 7 bases, and 11 bases stayed unmatched. Germline V lookup: CDR1 MDHEN, CDR2 SYDVKM. The CDR3 spans 15 residues. CDR3 in amino acids: CASLLGTGVGQPQHF. CDR3 sequence (DNA): TGTGCCAGCCTCCTTGGGACAGGGGTTGGGCAGCCCCAGCATTTT. The entire variable domain, with the rest obtained from reference TRBV28 and TRBJ1-5, is as follows: DVKVTQSSRYLVKRTGEKVFLECVQDMDHENMFWYRQDPGLGLRLIYFSYDVKMKEKGDIPEGYSVSREKKERFSLILESASTNQTSMYLCASLLGTGVGQPQHFGDGTRLSIL.

The rearrangement joins TRBV12-5 to TRBJ2-1; TRBD1 agrees at 12 bases. The CDR3 sequence is 15 residues long. After removal of 6 bases from V and 8 bases from J, the junction contained 8 bases not matched to a gene. The germline V gene encodes CDR1 LGHNT and CDR2 FRNRAP. The CDR3 region has the DNA TGTGCTAGTGGCCGTGGGACAGGGGGCGAATATGAGCAGTTCTTC. Its protein is CASGRGTGGEYEQFF.

The V call is TRBV28, the J call TRBJ1-2, with D possibly matching TRBD1 (6 bases). Germline V gene data show CDR1 as MDHEN and CDR2 as SYDVKM. V lost 10 bases, J lost 4 bases, and 22 bases lay in between. The CDR3 loop spans 15 amino acids. The CDR3 loop reads CAIHPAGGRAYGYTF. The CDR3 nucleotides are TGTGCCATCCATCCCGCCGGGGGGCGGGCCTATGGCTACACCTTC.

This clone was counted only a few times. CDR3 sequence: CASSSVGQGGQPQHF. In nucleotides, the CDR3 is TGTGCCAGCAGTTCCGTAGGACAGGGGGGTCAGCCCCAGCATTTT. The V call is TRBV6-6, the J call TRBJ1-5; TRBD1 matches at 10 bases. Germline-derived CDR1 and CDR2 are MNHNY and SVGAGI (reference sequence). This CDR3 comprises 15 residues. J was trimmed by 6 bases and V by 4 bases; bases with no gene match: 6.

This clone was seen a single time. The V gene is TRBV5-4, the J gene TRBJ2-2; 10 bases agree with TRBD2. The germline V gene encodes CDR1 SGHNT and CDR2 YYREEE (reference sequence). The ends lost 0 bases at V and 5 bases at J; junction bases unmatched: 1. The CDR3 spans 15 residues. CDR3 DNA sequence: TGTGCCAGCAGCTTGGGGACTAGCGGAACCGGGGAGCTGTTTTTT. It specifies CASSLGTSGTGELFF.

This clone appeared once. This chain uses TRBV7-2 with TRBJ1-3; the match to TRBD1 covers 7 bases. Germline V gene lookup returns CDR1 SGHTA and CDR2 FQGNSA. V was pared by 1 base and J by 10 bases, with 1 base of the junction left unmatched. The CDR3 has 12 residues. The CDR3 loop reads CASSLETGTIYF. For the CDR3, the DNA is TGTGCCAGCAGCTTAGAGACAGGGACCATATATTTT.

By its share, this clone is medium-sized (0.01 to 0.1%). V and J are TRBV6-5 and TRBJ2-7; 7 nucleotides line up with TRBD1. The germline CDR1 and CDR2 sequences are MNHEY and SVGAGI. Trimming cost V 3 bases and J 0 bases; bases outside gene matches: 5. The CDR3 sequence is 15 residues long. The CDR3 DNA follows: TGTGCCAGCAGTTATACAGGGGCAAGCTCCTACGAGCAGTACTTC. Its protein product is CASSYTGASSYEQYF.

V and J are TRBV21-1 and TRBJ2-3; the table names TRBD2, a call not compared with the DNA. TRBV21-1 is classified as a pseudogene. This CDR3 has 14 amino acids. CDR3 nucleotides: TGTGCCAGGATGGGGACTGTCCGGGTTGATACGCAGTATTTT. Its translation: CARMGTVRVDTQYF.

This clone counts as medium-sized. The chain is built from TRBV6-1 and TRBJ1-5; tentative D call: TRBD1 (5 bases). The germline CDR1 and CDR2 sequences are MNHNS and SASEGT. The CDR3 loop spans 16 amino acids. V was cut by 2 bases and J by 7 bases, with 18 bases left in between. CDR3 DNA: TGTGCCAGCAGTGAATCGGGGGGTGCGTCACTGCAGCCCCAGCATTTT. It is translated as CASSESGGASLQPQHF.